These 5 T cell receptor beta chains originate from one sample sequenced in a study of blood T cell repertoires in COVID-19. Sequencing used immunoSEQ multiplex PCR; TCRdb keeps in-frame clones, though not all of them. Of approximately 49,000 clones in the sample, over 65% were seen once. Sequencing input: peripheral blood. These TCRs come from a woman in her 70s with acute or convalescent COVID-19.

The chain links TRBV5-5 to TRBJ2-2, with 9 bases aligning to TRBD2. Germline assignment: CDR1 SGHKS and CDR2 YYEKEE (reference sequence). The CDR3 length is 16 residues. V shed 7 bases and J 4 bases; nucleotides not matched to a gene: 11. CDR3 sequence (DNA): TGTGCCAGCGACCACAGCGGGGGGCGAATCACCGGGGAGCTGTTTTTT. Translation: CASDHSGGRITGELFF.

This clone was found once. The chain couples TRBV4-3 to TRBJ2-3; D is perhaps TRBD1 (6 bases). Trimming removed 2 bases from V and 2 bases from J, with 11 bases in between. Germline lookup yields CDR1 LGHNA and CDR2 YSLEER. CDR3 length equals 15 residues. The CDR3 is CASSQIWTVTDTQYF. DNA of the CDR3: TGCGCCAGCAGCCAAATTTGGACAGTCACAGATACGCAGTATTTT.

The chain couples TRBV7-3 to TRBJ2-7; the match to TRBD1 covers 8 bases. V lost 4 bases and J lost 7; bases outside the gene matches: 12. The germline gives CDR1 SGHTA, CDR2 FQGTGA. The CDR3 runs to 15 residues. The CDR3 sequence: CASSSWDRITGEQYF. The CDR3 DNA follows: TGTGCCAGCAGCTCATGGGACAGGATAACGGGGGAGCAGTACTTC.

V usage is TRBV11-1 and J usage is TRBJ2-1; TRBD2 agrees at 7 bases. The CDR3 length is 15 residues. V lost 6 bases and J lost 1; bases outside the gene matches: 6. Germline values: CDR1 SGHAT, CDR2 FQDESV (reference sequence). The CDR3 DNA reads TGTGCCAGCAGAGAGCGGGGACGATCCTACAATGAGCAGTTCTTC. Translation gives CASRERGRSYNEQFF.

This clone turned up a few times. This chain connects TRBV18 to TRBJ1-1, with 12 bases identical to TRBD1. The trim removed 4 bases at V and 7 bases at J, leaving 7 bases unmatched. The CDR3 contains 15 residues. Germline V CDR1 and CDR2: KGHSH, LQKENI. The CDR3: CASSQSGTGGGEAFF. CDR3 coding DNA: TGTGCCAGCTCACAATCCGGGACAGGGGGCGGTGAAGCTTTCTTT.